Below, 12 T cell receptor beta chains from the same sample are listed, as sequenced in a study of cytomegalovirus exposure and HLA in healthy donors. In the PCR, 60 Vbeta and 13 Jbeta primers were used. Here immunoSEQ multiplex PCR was the method, and the copy in TCRdb shows in-frame clones only, minus some. Of about 89,000 clones listed, roughly 80% are singletons. The sequenced material came from PBMCs. Receptors were obtained from a man between 25 and 39 years old in good health and CMV-seronegative.

This clone was recorded only once. The chain links TRBV6-5 to TRBJ1-2; 9 positions agree with TRBD1. Germline values: CDR1 MNHEY, CDR2 SVGAGI. The V segment lost 2 bases and the J segment 7 bases; nucleotides outside the gene matches: 5. This CDR3 has 14 amino acids. CDR3 DNA sequence: TGTGCCAGCAGTTACGGACAGGGGATAGGTGGCTACACCTTC. Encoded protein: CASSYGQGIGGYTF.

The chain has TRBV27 and TRBJ1-5, with 8 bases aligning to TRBD1. The CDR3 is 14 residues long. CDR1 is MNHEY, CDR2 SMNVEV, per germline (reference sequence). The ends lost 9 bases at V and 2 bases at J; junction bases unmatched: 6. This chain's CDR3 is CASSTGGGNQPQHF. The CDR3 DNA sequence: TGTGCCAGTTCAACAGGGGGAGGCAATCAGCCCCAGCATTTT.

This clone showed up just a few times. The CDR3 sequence: CASSIARAGRNQPQHF. Written as DNA, the CDR3 is TGTGCCAGTAGTATAGCCAGGGCAGGCCGCAATCAGCCCCAGCATTTT. The rearrangement links TRBV19 to TRBJ1-5, with D possibly TRBD1 on 5 matching bases. CDR1 and CDR2 (germline): LNHDA, SQIVND (reference sequence). V was clipped by 1 base and J by 2 bases, with 12 bases between them. This CDR3 has 16 amino acids. The full variable domain, rest sourced from reference TRBV19 and TRBJ1-5, is DGGITQSPKYLFRKEGQNVTLSCEQNLNHDAMYWYRQDPGQGLRLIYYSQIVNDFQKGDIAEGYSVSREKKESFPLTVTSAQKNPTAFYLCASSIARAGRNQPQHFGDGTRLSIL.

Points on this clone: Within the sample, other DNA sequences also encode this same CDR3. The chain carries TRBV6-5 and TRBJ2-6; 8 bases map to TRBD1. With 2 bases clipped from V and 0 bases from J, the junction kept 0 bases outside the gene matches. This CDR3 spans 16 amino acids. Germline V lookup: CDR1 MNHEY, CDR2 SVGAGI. The CDR3 sequence: CASSYGQGSGANVLTF. The CDR3 bases are TGTGCCAGCAGTTACGGACAGGGCTCTGGGGCCAACGTCCTGACTTTC.

The rearrangement links TRBV6-1 to TRBJ2-1; 13 nucleotides agree with TRBD2. The CDR3 has 16 amino acids. Germline V gives CDR1 MNHNS, CDR2 SASEGT. Trimming removed 4 bases from V and 7 bases from J; junction bases left unmatched: 7. The DNA for the CDR3 is TGTGCCAGCAGTGCTCTTACTAGCGGGAGGGCGAATGAGCAGTTCTTC. Residues: CASSALTSGRANEQFF.

This clone appeared a few times. The genes are TRBV18 and TRBJ2-7; a possible D gene is TRBD1 (6 bases). This CDR3 region has 12 residues. Germline CDR1 is KGHSH and CDR2 is LQKENI. The V gene lost 3 bases and the J gene lost 3 bases, with 6 bases spanning the gap. CDR3 in DNA: TGTGCCAGCTCACCGGACAGCTACGAGCAGTACTTC. Amino acid sequence: CASSPDSYEQYF.

The chain carries TRBV6-1 and TRBJ2-6; D possibly corresponds to TRBD2 (6 bases). Trimming shortened V by 11 bases and J by 0 bases, and 14 bases separated the two germline ends. The germline CDR1 and CDR2 sequences are MNHNS and SASEGT. This CDR3 comprises 15 residues. The CDR3 DNA sequence: TGTGCCCACCGGGACTTCAGCTCTGGGGCCAACGTCCTGACTTTC. This translates into CAHRDFSSGANVLTF.

The chain recombines TRBV5-4 with TRBJ2-5, with 8 bases aligning to TRBD1. Germline lookup yields CDR1 SGHNT and CDR2 YYREEE (reference sequence). The CDR3 is made up of 16 amino acids. V gave up 4 bases and J gave up 5 bases; unmatched junction bases: 13. CDR3 coding DNA: TGTGCCAGCAGCAGCGGACAGGGAGGCTGGAGTGAGACCCAGTACTTC. Protein product: CASSSGQGGWSETQYF.

This chain uses TRBV7-2 with TRBJ2-3, with D tentatively TRBD2 (6 bases). V shed 5 bases and J shed 7 bases, with 7 bases lying between them. The length of the CDR3 is 11 residues. CDR1 SGHTA and CDR2 FQGNSA come from the germline V gene. CDR3 bases: TGTGCCAGCAGCGGGAGGTATACGCAGTATTTT. Its protein product is CASSGRYTQYF.

This clone has more than one count but fewer than ten. The V and J genes are TRBV21-1 and TRBJ2-1; the table's D call of TRBD1 was not tested on the DNA. TRBV21-1 is recorded as a pseudogene. The CDR3 spans 14 residues. The CDR3 DNA follows: TGTGCCAGCAGCAAAGGCAGATTTTACAATGAGCAGTTCTTC. This translates into CASSKGRFYNEQFF.

The chain combines TRBV7-2 with TRBJ2-3, with D possibly TRBD1 on 5 matching bases. The V and J ends lost 4 bases and 1 base respectively, with 15 bases between them. This CDR3 has 16 amino acids. CDR1 is SGHTA and CDR2 is FQGNSA in the germline V gene. In DNA, the CDR3 is TGTGCCAGCAGCTCTAAGCCCCCGACAGGCACAGATACGCAGTATTTT. Amino acids: CASSSKPPTGTDTQYF.

The rearrangement joins TRBV4-1 to TRBJ2-4; 7 nucleotides align to TRBD1. This CDR3 is built from 12 residues. Unmatched junction bases numbered 6, after V lost 0 bases and J lost 16 bases. The germline V gene encodes CDR1 MGHRA and CDR2 YSYEKL. This CDR3 reads CASSQDRGTAYF. CDR3 DNA sequence: TGCGCCAGCAGCCAAGACAGGGGGACAGCATACTTC.